The entry that follows covers one T cell receptor (beta chain) sequence. These data are taken from a study of blood T cell repertoires in COVID-19. Trimming shortened V by 4 bases and J by 5 bases, and 17 bases separated the two germline ends. Germline V gene lookup returns CDR1 KGHDR and CDR2 SFDVKD. The CDR3 length is 16 residues. Here immunoSEQ multiplex PCR was the method, and the copy in TCRdb shows in-frame clones only, minus some. The sample includes around 290,000 clones, roughly 90% of them seen just once. The chain has TRBV24-1 and TRBJ1-5; D gene unclear. This TCR was sampled from a woman under 40 who had recovered from COVID-19. The sample taken for sequencing was PBMCs or T cells enriched from blood (not recorded which). DNA of the CDR3: TGTGCCACCAGTGAGCCCTCCGGCAGAGAGGATCAGCCCCAGCATTTT. This encodes CATSEPSGREDQPQHF.